This TCR beta chain was retrieved from a study of blood T cell repertoires in COVID-19. In the study overall: PBMCs, B-cell-depleted T cells, or T cells provided the cDNA or gDNA that made up the material.

How the authors handled the data: Researchers report that nucleated cell counts were estimated from reference gene primer amplification. Assay: immunoSEQ multiplex PCR; the TCRdb copy retains only in-frame clones and omits some. The V and J calls and clone size are taken from that table; D and trimming were inferred from the DNA. The sample contains roughly 110,000 clones, around 83% of which appear only once. The CDR3 contains 19 residues. CDR1 and CDR2 from the germline V gene are ENHRY and SYGVKD. V lost 4 bases and J lost 0; bases outside the gene matches: 7. The TCR comes from a man in his 70s with acute or convalescent COVID-19. The material sequenced was peripheral blood. The rearrangement uses TRBV10-3 and TRBJ2-1; 15 nucleotides line up with TRBD2. CDR3 nucleotide sequence: TGTGCCATCAGTGTTGGGACTAGCGGGGGGCCGAGCTCCTACAATGAGCAGTTCTTC. Its protein is CAISVGTSGGPSSYNEQFF.